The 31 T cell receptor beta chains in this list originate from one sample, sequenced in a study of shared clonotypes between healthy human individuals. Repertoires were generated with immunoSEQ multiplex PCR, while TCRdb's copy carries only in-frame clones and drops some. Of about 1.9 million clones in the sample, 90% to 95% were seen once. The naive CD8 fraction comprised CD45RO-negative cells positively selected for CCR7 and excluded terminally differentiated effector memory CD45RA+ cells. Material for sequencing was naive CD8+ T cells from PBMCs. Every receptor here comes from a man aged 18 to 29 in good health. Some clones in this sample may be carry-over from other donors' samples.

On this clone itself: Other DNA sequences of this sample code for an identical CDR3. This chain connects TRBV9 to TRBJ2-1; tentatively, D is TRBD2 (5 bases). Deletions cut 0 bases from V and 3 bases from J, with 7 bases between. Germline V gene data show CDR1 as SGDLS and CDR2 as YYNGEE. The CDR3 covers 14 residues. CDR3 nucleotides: TGTGCCAGCAGCGTAGCGGGGAGCTACAATGAGCAGTTCTTC. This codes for CASSVAGSYNEQFF. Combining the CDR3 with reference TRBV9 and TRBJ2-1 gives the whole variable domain DSGVTQTPKHLITATGQRVTLRCSPRSGDLSVYWYQQSLDQGLQFLIQYYNGEERAKGNILERFSAQQFPDLHSELNLSSLELGDSALYFCASSVAGSYNEQFFGPGTRLTVL.

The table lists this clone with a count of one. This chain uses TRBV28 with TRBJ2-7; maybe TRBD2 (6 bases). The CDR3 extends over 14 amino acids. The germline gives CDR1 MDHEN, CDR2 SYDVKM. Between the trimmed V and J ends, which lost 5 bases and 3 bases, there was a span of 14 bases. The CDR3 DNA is TGTGCCAGCAGTGACACAGGAGGGCGCTACGAGCAGTACTTC. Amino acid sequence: CASSDTGGRYEQYF.

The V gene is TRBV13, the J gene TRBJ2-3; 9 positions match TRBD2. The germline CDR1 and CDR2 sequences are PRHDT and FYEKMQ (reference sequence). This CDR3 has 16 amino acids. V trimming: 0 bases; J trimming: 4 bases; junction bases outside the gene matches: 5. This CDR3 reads CASSLGAGGSADTQYF. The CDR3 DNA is TGTGCCAGCAGCTTAGGGGCGGGAGGGAGCGCAGATACGCAGTATTTT.

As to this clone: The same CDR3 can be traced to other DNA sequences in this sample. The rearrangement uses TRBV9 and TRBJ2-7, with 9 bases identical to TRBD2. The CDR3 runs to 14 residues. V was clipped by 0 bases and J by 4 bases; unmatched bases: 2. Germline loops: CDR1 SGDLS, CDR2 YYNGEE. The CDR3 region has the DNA TGTGCCAGCAGCGTAGATAGCGGGAGTTACGAGCAGTACTTC. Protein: CASSVDSGSYEQYF. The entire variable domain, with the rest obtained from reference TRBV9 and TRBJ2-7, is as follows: DSGVTQTPKHLITATGQRVTLRCSPRSGDLSVYWYQQSLDQGLQFLIQYYNGEERAKGNILERFSAQQFPDLHSELNLSSLELGDSALYFCASSVDSGSYEQYFGPGTRLTVT.

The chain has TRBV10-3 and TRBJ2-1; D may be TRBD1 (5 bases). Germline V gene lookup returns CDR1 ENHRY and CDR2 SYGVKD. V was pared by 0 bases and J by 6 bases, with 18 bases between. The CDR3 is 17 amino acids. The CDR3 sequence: CAISESLEVKGSNEQFF. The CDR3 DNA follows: TGTGCCATCAGTGAGTCCCTAGAAGTTAAGGGGTCCAATGAGCAGTTCTTC.

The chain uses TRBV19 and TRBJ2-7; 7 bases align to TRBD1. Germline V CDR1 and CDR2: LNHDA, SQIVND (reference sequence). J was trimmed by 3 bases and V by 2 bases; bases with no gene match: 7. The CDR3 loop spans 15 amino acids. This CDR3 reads CASSISLGTVYEQYF. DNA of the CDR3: TGTGCCAGTAGTATATCTTTGGGGACAGTCTACGAGCAGTACTTC.

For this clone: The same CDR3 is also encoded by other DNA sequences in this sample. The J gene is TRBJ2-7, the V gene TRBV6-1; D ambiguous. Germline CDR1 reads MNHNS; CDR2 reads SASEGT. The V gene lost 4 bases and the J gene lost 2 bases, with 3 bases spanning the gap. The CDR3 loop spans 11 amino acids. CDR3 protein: CASSGAYEQYF. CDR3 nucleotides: TGTGCCAGCAGTGGAGCCTACGAGCAGTACTTC.

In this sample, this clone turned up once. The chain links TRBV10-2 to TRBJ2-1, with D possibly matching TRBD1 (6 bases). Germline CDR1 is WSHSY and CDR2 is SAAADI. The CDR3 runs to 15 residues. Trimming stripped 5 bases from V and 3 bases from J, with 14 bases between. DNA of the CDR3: TGCGCCAGCAGTTCAGGCAGGGGATTCTACAATGAGCAGTTCTTC. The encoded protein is CASSSGRGFYNEQFF.

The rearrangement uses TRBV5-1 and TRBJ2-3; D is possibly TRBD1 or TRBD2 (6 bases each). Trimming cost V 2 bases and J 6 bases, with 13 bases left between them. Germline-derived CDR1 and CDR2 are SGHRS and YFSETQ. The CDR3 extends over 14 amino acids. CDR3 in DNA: TGCGCCAGCAGCTTTCAGAGGGGGGCGGATACGCAGTATTTT. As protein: CASSFQRGADTQYF.

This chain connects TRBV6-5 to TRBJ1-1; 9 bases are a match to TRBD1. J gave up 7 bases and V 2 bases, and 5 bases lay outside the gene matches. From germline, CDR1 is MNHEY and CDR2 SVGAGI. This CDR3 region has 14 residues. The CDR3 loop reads CASSYHRGLIEAFF. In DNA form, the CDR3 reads TGTGCCAGCAGTTACCACAGGGGGCTAATTGAAGCTTTCTTT.

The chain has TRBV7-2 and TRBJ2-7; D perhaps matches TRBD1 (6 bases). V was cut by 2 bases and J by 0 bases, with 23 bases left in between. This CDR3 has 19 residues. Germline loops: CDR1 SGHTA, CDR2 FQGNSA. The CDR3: CASSLPKEGGRGISYEQYF. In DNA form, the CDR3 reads TGTGCCAGCAGCTTACCGAAAGAAGGTGGCAGGGGTATCTCCTACGAGCAGTACTTC. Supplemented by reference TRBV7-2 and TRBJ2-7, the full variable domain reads GAGVSQSPSNKVTEKGKDVELRCDPISGHTALYWYRQSLGQGLEFLIYFQGNSAPDKSGLPSDRFSAERTGGSVSTLTIQRTQQEDSAVYLCASSLPKEGGRGISYEQYFGPGTRLTVT.

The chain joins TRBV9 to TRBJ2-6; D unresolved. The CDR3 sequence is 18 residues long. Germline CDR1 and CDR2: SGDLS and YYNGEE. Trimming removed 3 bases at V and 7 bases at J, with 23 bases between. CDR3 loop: CASSDPTPRAPLANVLTF. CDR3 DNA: TGTGCCAGCAGCGACCCTACTCCCCGCGCCCCCCTTGCCAACGTCCTGACTTTC. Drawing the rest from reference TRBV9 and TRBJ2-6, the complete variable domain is DSGVTQTPKHLITATGQRVTLRCSPRSGDLSVYWYQQSLDQGLQFLIQYYNGEERAKGNILERFSAQQFPDLHSELNLSSLELGDSALYFCASSDPTPRAPLANVLTFGAGSRLTVL.

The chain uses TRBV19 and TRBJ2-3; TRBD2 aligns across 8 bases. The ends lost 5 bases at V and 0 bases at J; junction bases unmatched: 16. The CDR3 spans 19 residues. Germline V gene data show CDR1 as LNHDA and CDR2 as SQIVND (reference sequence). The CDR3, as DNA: TGTGCCAGTAGTCAGACTAGCGCGATGGGGGGTGGAAGCACAGATACGCAGTATTTT. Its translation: CASSQTSAMGGGSTDTQYF.

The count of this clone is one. CDR3 region: CASSRGTVSSYNEQFF. The CDR3 region has the DNA TGCGCCAGCAGCCGGGGGACTGTTTCCTCCTACAATGAGCAGTTCTTC. This sequence joins TRBV5-1 and TRBJ2-1; D is perhaps TRBD2 (6 bases). V was pared by 4 bases and J by 0 bases, with 14 bases between. This CDR3 spans 16 amino acids. The germline V gene encodes CDR1 SGHRS and CDR2 YFSETQ.

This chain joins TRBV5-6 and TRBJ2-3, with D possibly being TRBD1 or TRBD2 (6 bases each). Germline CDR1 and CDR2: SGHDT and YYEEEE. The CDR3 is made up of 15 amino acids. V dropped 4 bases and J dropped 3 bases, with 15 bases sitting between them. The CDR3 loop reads CASSLGGGRTDTQYF. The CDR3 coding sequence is TGTGCCAGCAGCCTGGGTGGGGGGCGAACAGATACGCAGTATTTT.

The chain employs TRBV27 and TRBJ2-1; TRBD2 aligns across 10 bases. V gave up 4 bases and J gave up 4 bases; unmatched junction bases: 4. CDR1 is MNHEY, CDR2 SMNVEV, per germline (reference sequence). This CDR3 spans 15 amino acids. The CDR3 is CASSSTSGLYNEQFF. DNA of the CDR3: TGTGCCAGCAGTTCGACTAGCGGGTTGTACAATGAGCAGTTCTTC.

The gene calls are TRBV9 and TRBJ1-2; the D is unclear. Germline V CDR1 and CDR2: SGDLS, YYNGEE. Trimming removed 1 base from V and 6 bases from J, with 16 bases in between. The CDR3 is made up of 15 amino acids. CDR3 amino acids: CASSVRGGPAHGYTF. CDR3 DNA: TGTGCCAGCAGCGTACGGGGTGGACCGGCCCATGGCTACACCTTC.

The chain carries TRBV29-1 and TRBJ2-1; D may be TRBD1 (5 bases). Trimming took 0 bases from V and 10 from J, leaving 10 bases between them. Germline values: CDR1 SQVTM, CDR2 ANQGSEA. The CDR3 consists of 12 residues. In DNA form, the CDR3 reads TGCAGCGTTGAAGATATGGGGCCAGAGCAGTTCTTC. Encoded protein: CSVEDMGPEQFF.

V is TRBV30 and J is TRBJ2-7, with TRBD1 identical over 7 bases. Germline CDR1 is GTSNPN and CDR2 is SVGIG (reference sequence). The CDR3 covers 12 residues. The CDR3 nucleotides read TGTGCACGACAGGGCTTGGGCTACGAGCAGTACTTC. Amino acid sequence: CARQGLGYEQYF. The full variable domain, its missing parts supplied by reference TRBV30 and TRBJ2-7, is SQTIHQWPATLVQPVGSPLSLECTVEGTSNPNLYWYRQAAGRGLQLLFYSVGIGQISSEVPQNLSASRPQDRQFILSSKKLLLSDSGFYLCARQGLGYEQYFGPGTRLTVT.

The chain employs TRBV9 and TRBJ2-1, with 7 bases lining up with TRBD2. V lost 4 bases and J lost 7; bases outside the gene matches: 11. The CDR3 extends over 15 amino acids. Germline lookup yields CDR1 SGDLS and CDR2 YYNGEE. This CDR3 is CASSMSRRGGNEQFF. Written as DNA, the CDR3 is TGTGCCAGCAGCATGTCGAGGAGGGGAGGGAATGAGCAGTTCTTC.

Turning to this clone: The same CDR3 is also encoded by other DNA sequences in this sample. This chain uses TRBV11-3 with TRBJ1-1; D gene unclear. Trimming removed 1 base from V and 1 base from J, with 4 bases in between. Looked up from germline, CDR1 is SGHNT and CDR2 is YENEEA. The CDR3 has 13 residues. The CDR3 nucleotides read TGTGCCAGCAGCTTAGGTAGGAACACTGAAGCTTTCTTT. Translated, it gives CASSLGRNTEAFF.

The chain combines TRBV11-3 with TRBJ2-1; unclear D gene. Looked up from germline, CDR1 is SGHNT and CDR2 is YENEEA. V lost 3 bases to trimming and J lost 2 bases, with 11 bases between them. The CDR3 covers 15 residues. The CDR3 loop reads CASSFARTAYNEQFF. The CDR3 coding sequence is TGTGCCAGCAGCTTCGCCCGAACGGCCTACAATGAGCAGTTCTTC.

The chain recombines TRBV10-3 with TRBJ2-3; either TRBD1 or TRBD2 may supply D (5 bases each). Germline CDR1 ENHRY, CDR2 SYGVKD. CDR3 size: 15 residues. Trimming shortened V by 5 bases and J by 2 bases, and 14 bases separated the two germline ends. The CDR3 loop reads CAISHRTSDTDTQYF. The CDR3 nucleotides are TGTGCCATCAGTCACAGGACTTCCGACACAGATACGCAGTATTTT.

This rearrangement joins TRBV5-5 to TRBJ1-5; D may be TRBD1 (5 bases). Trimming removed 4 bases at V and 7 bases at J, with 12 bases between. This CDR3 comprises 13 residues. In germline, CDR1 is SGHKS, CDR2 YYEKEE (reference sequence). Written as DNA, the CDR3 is TGTGCCAGCAGCCTGGGACTAGGGCAGCCCCAGCATTTT. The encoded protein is CASSLGLGQPQHF.

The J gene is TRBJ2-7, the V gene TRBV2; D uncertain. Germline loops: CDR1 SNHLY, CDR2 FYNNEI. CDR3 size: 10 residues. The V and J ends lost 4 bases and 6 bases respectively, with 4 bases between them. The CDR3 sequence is CASSGFEQYF. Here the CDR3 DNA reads TGTGCCAGCAGTGGGTTCGAGCAGTACTTC.

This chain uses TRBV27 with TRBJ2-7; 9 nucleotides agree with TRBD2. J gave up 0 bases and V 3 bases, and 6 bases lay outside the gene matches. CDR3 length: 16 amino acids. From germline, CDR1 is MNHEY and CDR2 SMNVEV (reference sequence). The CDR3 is CASSFSSGTLSYEQYF. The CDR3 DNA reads TGTGCCAGCAGTTTCTCTAGCGGGACTCTCTCCTACGAGCAGTACTTC.

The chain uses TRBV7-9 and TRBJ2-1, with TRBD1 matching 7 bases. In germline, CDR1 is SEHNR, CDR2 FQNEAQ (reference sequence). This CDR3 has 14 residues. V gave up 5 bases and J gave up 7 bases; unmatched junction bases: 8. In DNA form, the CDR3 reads TGTGCCAGCAGCCAGTTAGGGGGCAAAAATGAGCAGTTCTTC. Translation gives CASSQLGGKNEQFF.

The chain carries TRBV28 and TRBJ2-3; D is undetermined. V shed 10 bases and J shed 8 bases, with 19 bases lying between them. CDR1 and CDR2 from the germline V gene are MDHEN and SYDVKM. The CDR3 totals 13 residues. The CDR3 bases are TGTGCCACCATCCCGGGCGTCAAGGGTACGCAGTATTTT. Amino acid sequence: CATIPGVKGTQYF.

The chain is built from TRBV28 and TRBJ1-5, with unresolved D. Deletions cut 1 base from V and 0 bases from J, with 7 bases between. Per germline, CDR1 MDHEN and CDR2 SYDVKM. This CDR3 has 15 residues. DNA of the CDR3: TGTGCCAGCAGTTTATTATCCAGTAGCAATCAGCCCCAGCATTTT. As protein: CASSLLSSSNQPQHF.

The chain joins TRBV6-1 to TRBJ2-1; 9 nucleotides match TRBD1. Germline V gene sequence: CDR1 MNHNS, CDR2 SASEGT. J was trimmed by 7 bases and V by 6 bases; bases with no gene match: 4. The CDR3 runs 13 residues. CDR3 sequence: CASRRTGENEQFF. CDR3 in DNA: TGTGCCAGCAGACGGACAGGGGAAAATGAGCAGTTCTTC.

CDR3 nucleotide sequence: TGTGCCAGCAGCCAGGGACACGCTGAAGCTTTCTTT. It translates to CASSQGHAEAFF. V and J are TRBV28 and TRBJ1-1; D may be TRBD1 (6 bases). CDR1 is MDHEN and CDR2 is SYDVKM in the germline V gene. Trimming stripped 6 bases from V and 6 bases from J, with 11 bases between. The CDR3 runs 12 residues.